The 17 T cell receptor beta chains in this list originate from one sample, sequenced in a study of shared clonotypes between healthy human individuals. This table comes from immunoSEQ multiplex PCR, and its TCRdb copy is limited to in-frame clones, with some not included. The sample has about 2,200,000 clones; 85% to 95% are singletons. Naive CD8 isolation took CD45RO-negative cells positively selected for CCR7 and excluded terminally differentiated effector memory CD45RA+ cells. The sample taken for sequencing was naive CD8+ T cells from PBMCs. The receptors stem from a man between 18 and 29 years old in good health. Some clones in this sample may be carry-over from other donors' samples.

The genes are TRBV7-9 and TRBJ2-2; TRBD1 matches at 9 bases. Germline loops: CDR1 SEHNR, CDR2 FQNEAQ (reference sequence). The length of the CDR3 is 16 residues. The V segment lost 5 bases and the J segment 7 bases; nucleotides outside the gene matches: 11. The CDR3 sequence: CASSLGTGFLVGELFF. In nucleotides, the CDR3 is TGTGCCAGCAGCCTAGGGACAGGGTTTCTGGTCGGGGAGCTGTTTTTT.

This clone was observed once. CDR3: CSVENSGSAQETQYF. The CDR3, as DNA: TGCAGCGTTGAAAATAGCGGGAGTGCCCAAGAGACCCAGTACTTC. The V and J genes are TRBV29-1 and TRBJ2-5; 9 bases fit TRBD2. With V trimmed by 2 bases and J by 1 base, 5 bases remained unmatched. Germline CDR1 is SQVTM and CDR2 is ANQGSEA. The CDR3 is 15 amino acids.

J is TRBJ2-5 and V is TRBV11-1, with 12 bases matching TRBD2. V lost 4 bases and J lost 7; bases outside the gene matches: 10. This CDR3 is 16 amino acids long. Germline CDR1 is SGHAT and CDR2 is FQDESV (reference sequence). The CDR3 DNA reads as TGTGCCAGCAGCTCAGTGCTAGCGGGAGGGCCACGGACCCAGTACTTC. Translation: CASSSVLAGGPRTQYF.

The rearrangement uses TRBV4-1 and TRBJ2-7; 7 bases match TRBD2. Germline lookup yields CDR1 MGHRA and CDR2 YSYEKL. There are 15 residues in the CDR3. V was pared by 3 bases and J by 2 bases, with 7 bases of the junction left unmatched. The CDR3 bases are TGCGCCAGCAGCCACCCTAGCGGTTCTACCTACGAGCAGTACTTC. Translating it yields CASSHPSGSTYEQYF.

CDR3 in amino acids: CSVRAGDTGELFF. CDR3 nucleotides: TGCAGCGTCCGGGCCGGGGACACCGGGGAGCTGTTTTTT. The V gene is TRBV29-1, the J gene TRBJ2-2; D perhaps matches TRBD2 (5 bases). V was clipped by 6 bases and J by 3 bases, with 11 bases between them. Germline CDR1 is SQVTM and CDR2 is ANQGSEA. The CDR3 runs to 13 residues.

This chain connects TRBV6-5 to TRBJ1-3; the match to TRBD1 covers 9 bases. The CDR3 has 15 amino acids. Trimming cost V 4 bases and J 3 bases; bases outside gene matches: 4. Germline assignment: CDR1 MNHEY and CDR2 SVGAGI. The CDR3 is CASSFTGGGGNTIYF. The CDR3, as DNA: TGTGCCAGCAGTTTCACAGGGGGCGGTGGAAACACCATATATTTT.

The chain has TRBV19 and TRBJ1-5; D is unresolved. Germline V CDR1 and CDR2: LNHDA, SQIVND (reference sequence). V shed 5 bases and J shed 7 bases, with 24 bases lying between them. This CDR3 is 17 amino acids long. In DNA, the CDR3 is TGTGCCAGTAGTTCCTATGGGGTGGCCAGGCGTGAACAGCCCCAGCATTTT. Translated: CASSSYGVARREQPQHF.

This chain links TRBV28 with TRBJ2-5, with TRBD2 matching over 7 bases. V was pared by 2 bases and J by 5 bases, with 11 bases of the junction left unmatched. There are 16 residues in the CDR3. Germline CDR1 reads MDHEN; CDR2 reads SYDVKM. The CDR3 sequence: CASSLKLATIGETQYF. The CDR3 DNA follows: TGTGCCAGCAGTTTAAAACTAGCGACTATAGGGGAGACCCAGTACTTC.

The rearrangement uses TRBV7-6 and TRBJ2-7; 13 bases match TRBD2. This CDR3 is built from 15 residues. V lost 5 bases, J lost 6 bases, and 7 bases stayed unmatched. Germline V gene sequence: CDR1 SGHVS, CDR2 FNYEAQ. The CDR3 bases are TGTGCCAGCAGCCAAAGGACTAGCGGGAGTTTCGAGCAGTACTTC. This translates into CASSQRTSGSFEQYF. The whole variable domain, filled in from reference TRBV7-6 and TRBJ2-7, reads GAGVSQSPRYKVTKRGQDVALRCDPISGHVSLYWYRQALGQGPEFLTYFNYEAQQDKSGLPNDRFSAERPEGSISTLTIQRTEQRDSAMYRCASSQRTSGSFEQYFGPGTRLTVT.

This clone is a singleton in its sample. This rearrangement joins TRBV27 to TRBJ2-2; 9 bases fit TRBD1. This CDR3 contains 16 residues. Germline V gene data show CDR1 as MNHEY and CDR2 as SMNVEV (reference sequence). Unmatched junction bases numbered 7, after V lost 6 bases and J lost 2 bases. The DNA of the CDR3 is TGTGCCAGCAGCCTAGACAGGGGGATTAACACCGGGGAGCTGTTTTTT. This sequence encodes CASSLDRGINTGELFF.

Regarding this clone: Other DNA sequences in this sample translate to the same CDR3. The rearrangement joins TRBV10-3 to TRBJ1-3; D unresolved. The CDR3 has 12 amino acids. V lost 2 bases, J lost 4 bases, and 3 bases lay in between. CDR1 and CDR2 from the germline V gene are ENHRY and SYGVKD. The chain's CDR3 is CAISEGGNTIYF. As DNA, the CDR3 is TGTGCCATCAGTGAGGGAGGAAACACCATATATTTT.

V gene TRBV19 combines with J gene TRBJ2-1; the match to TRBD2 covers 8 bases. The germline V gene has CDR1 LNHDA and CDR2 SQIVND (reference sequence). The CDR3 has 15 residues. The V segment lost 8 bases and the J segment 8 bases; nucleotides outside the gene matches: 14. This chain's CDR3 is CASSAPSGSHDEQFF. The DNA for the CDR3 is TGTGCCAGTTCGGCTCCAAGCGGGAGTCACGATGAGCAGTTCTTC.

The chain has TRBV27 and TRBJ2-6, with TRBD2 matching over 11 bases. CDR1 is MNHEY, CDR2 SMNVEV, per germline (reference sequence). J gave up 1 base and V 4 bases, and 6 bases lay outside the gene matches. This CDR3 contains 18 residues. The CDR3 DNA is TGTGCCAGCAGTTCAAGGACTAGCGGGCGGTCTGGGGCCAACGTCCTGACTTTC. Protein product: CASSSRTSGRSGANVLTF.

The J gene is TRBJ2-1, the V gene TRBV9; tentatively, D is TRBD1 (5 bases). Trimming removed 3 bases from V and 2 bases from J, with 12 bases in between. CDR1 SGDLS and CDR2 YYNGEE come from the germline V gene. The CDR3 consists of 15 residues. CDR3 sequence reads: CASSGSRAPYNEQFF. For the CDR3, the DNA is TGTGCCAGCAGCGGGAGCAGGGCTCCCTACAATGAGCAGTTCTTC.

This clone was detected once. This chain connects TRBV18 to TRBJ1-4; D is undetermined. The CDR3 is 13 residues long. CDR1 KGHSH and CDR2 LQKENI come from the germline V gene. The germline V and J ends were trimmed by 6 bases and 9 bases, with 14 bases remaining between them. Written as DNA, the CDR3 is TGTGCCAGCTCCCCTAGACCGGGAAAAAAACTGTTTTTT. It translates to CASSPRPGKKLFF.

The chain recombines TRBV4-1 with TRBJ2-1; 10 bases agree with TRBD2. Unmatched junction bases numbered 7, after V lost 4 bases and J lost 4 bases. The CDR3 extends over 16 amino acids. Germline lookup yields CDR1 MGHRA and CDR2 YSYEKL. The CDR3 coding sequence is TGCGCCAGCAGCCTGCCAACTAGCGGGATATACAATGAGCAGTTCTTC. Amino acids: CASSLPTSGIYNEQFF.

This sequence joins TRBV5-1 and TRBJ1-2, with 11 bases lining up with TRBD1. The CDR3 contains 18 residues. Germline V CDR1 and CDR2: SGHRS, YFSETQ. Germline trimming cut 3 bases from V and 5 bases from J; bases unmatched to any gene: 15. The CDR3 DNA reads TGCGCCAGCAGCTCGTTCAATCTCGGACAGGGGGCTTGGTATGGCTACACCTTC. As protein: CASSSFNLGQGAWYGYTF.